What follows are 6 T cell receptor beta chains derived from one specimen sequenced in a study of blood T cell repertoires in COVID-19. The protocol was immunoSEQ multiplex PCR, while the TCRdb copy is restricted to in-frame clones and leaves out a portion. The repertoire holds roughly 140,000 clones, with approximately 88% as singletons. Material: PBMCs or T cells enriched from blood (not recorded which). Every receptor here comes from a woman younger than 45 with acute COVID-19.

This chain connects TRBV18 to TRBJ2-3; 10 bases are a match to TRBD2. CDR3 size: 16 residues. Germline V gives CDR1 KGHSH, CDR2 LQKENI. The V segment lost 3 bases and the J segment 5 bases; nucleotides outside the gene matches: 8. CDR3 coding DNA: TGTGCCAGCTCACCTACCGGGACTAGCGCTGGAGATACGCAGTATTTT. Protein sequence: CASSPTGTSAGDTQYF.

The chain couples TRBV7-2 to TRBJ2-5; 12 positions match TRBD2. V shed 3 bases, J shed 3 bases, and the junction held 2 bases outside the gene matches. The CDR3 spans 15 residues. In germline, CDR1 is SGHTA, CDR2 FQGNSA. The CDR3 DNA follows: TGTGCCAGCAGCTTCCTAGCGGGAGGGAAAGAGACCCAGTACTTC. Amino acids: CASSFLAGGKETQYF.

The chain is built from TRBV7-9 and TRBJ2-3; 10 nucleotides align to TRBD2. V lost 2 bases to trimming and J lost 6 bases; unmatched junction nucleotides: 11. CDR3 length: 17 residues. CDR1 and CDR2 from the germline V gene are SEHNR and FQNEAQ (reference sequence). The CDR3 reads CASSLLSAGGPADTQYF. The DNA of the CDR3 is TGTGCCAGCAGCTTATTATCAGCGGGAGGGCCCGCGGATACGCAGTATTTT.

CDR3 residues: CASSLTGREKLFF. The CDR3 bases are TGTGCCAGCAGTTTGACAGGGAGGGAAAAACTGTTTTTT. The chain combines TRBV12-3 or TRBV12-4 with TRBJ1-4; 7 nucleotides match TRBD1. This CDR3 has 13 residues. Trimming removed 3 bases from V and 8 bases from J; junction bases left unmatched: 3.

This chain uses TRBV18 with TRBJ2-1, with 8 bases identical to TRBD2. V trimming: 2 bases; J trimming: 0 bases; junction bases outside the gene matches: 6. CDR3 length: 17 residues. Germline-derived CDR1 and CDR2 are KGHSH and LQKENI. Written as DNA, the CDR3 is TGTGCCAGCTCACCAGCCCAACTAGCGGACTCCTACAATGAGCAGTTCTTC. It codes for CASSPAQLADSYNEQFF.

The rearrangement links TRBV18 to TRBJ2-1; D unresolved. The V gene's germline CDR1 is KGHSH and CDR2 LQKENI. The CDR3 is 14 residues long. V dropped 2 bases and J dropped 9 bases, with 14 bases sitting between them. The CDR3 DNA is TGTGCCAGCTCACCATTGCAGGATCCTGCTGAGCAGTTCTTC. Translated: CASSPLQDPAEQFF.